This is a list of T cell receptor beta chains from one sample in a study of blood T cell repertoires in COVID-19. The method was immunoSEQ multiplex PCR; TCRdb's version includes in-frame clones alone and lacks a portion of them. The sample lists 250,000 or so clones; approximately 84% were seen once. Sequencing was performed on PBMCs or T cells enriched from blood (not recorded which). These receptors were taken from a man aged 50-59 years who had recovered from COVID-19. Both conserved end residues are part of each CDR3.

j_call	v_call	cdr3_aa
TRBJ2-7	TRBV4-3	CASSQGLAGRFYEQYF
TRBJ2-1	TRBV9	CASSGKRENTYNEQFF
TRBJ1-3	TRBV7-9	CASAQGSGNTIYF
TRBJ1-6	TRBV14	CASSQEGPGTYNSPLHF
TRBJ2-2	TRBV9	CASSVGDGELFF
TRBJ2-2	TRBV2	CASRRLASSAGELFF
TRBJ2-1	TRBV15	CATSRRTDLGNEQFF
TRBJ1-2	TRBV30	CAWSRVQGAHGYTF
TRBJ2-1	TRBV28	CASSAGETHEQFF
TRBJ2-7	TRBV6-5	CASSYSTGTGYEQYF
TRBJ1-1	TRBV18	CASSSERQFEAFF
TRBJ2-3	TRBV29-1	CSGGLALSTDTQYF
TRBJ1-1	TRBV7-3	CASKGQLDTEAFF
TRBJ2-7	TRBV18	CASSPVGQFYEQYF
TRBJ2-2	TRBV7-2	CASSLNPLNTGELFF
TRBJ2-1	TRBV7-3	CASSLRSGRADEQFF
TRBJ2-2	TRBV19	CASSSTGSNTGELFF
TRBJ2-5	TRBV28	CASSRILAGSQETQYF
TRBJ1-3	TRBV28	CASSLEGRNTIYF
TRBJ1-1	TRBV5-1	CASSSLQAMNTEAFF
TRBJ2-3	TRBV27	CASSPGGGSDTQYF
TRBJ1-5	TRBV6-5	CASSYRGNQPQHF
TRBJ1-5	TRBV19	CASSIITGGSNQPQHF
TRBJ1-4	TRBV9	CASSVESGNEKLFF
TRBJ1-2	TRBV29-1	CSVEKGADIYGYTF
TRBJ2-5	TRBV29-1	CSAIFRQGRRETQYF
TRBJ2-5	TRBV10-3	CATQDSGRAVETQYF
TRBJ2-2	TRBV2	CASDWRETNTGELFF
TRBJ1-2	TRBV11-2	CASSLAQGVGVNGYTF
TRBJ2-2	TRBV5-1	CASSLDGQGPGELFF
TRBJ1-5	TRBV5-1	CASSLEGAEQPQHF
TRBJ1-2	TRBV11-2	CATTGTNYGYTF
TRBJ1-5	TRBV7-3	CASSLTGGAVQPQHF
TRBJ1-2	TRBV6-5	CASSYSYEGAPNGYTF
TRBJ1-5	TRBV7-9	CASSSGQGAVQPQHF
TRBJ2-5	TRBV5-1	CASSRSTGGRETQYF
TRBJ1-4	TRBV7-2	CASSLARQFATNEKLFF
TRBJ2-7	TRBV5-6	CASSGGVFPLEQYF
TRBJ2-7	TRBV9	CASSVAAATYEQYF
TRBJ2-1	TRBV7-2	CASSPGLAGNEQFF
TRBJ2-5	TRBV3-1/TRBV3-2	CASSQGQDGETQYF
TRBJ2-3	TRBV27	CASSPRQGGHTDTQYF
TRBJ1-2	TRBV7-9	CASINDRGGGYTF
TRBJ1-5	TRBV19	CASTGTAIGRQPQHF
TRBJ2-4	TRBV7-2	CASSSGPNSVIQYF
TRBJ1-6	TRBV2	CASSGGQGGTSPLHF
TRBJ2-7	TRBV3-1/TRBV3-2	CASSQGRGYEQYF
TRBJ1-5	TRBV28	CASTGGYQPQHF
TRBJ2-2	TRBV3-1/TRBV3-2	CASSQDWVQGANGELFF
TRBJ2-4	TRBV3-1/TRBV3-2	CASSSDSGGWAKNIQYF